The rows below give T cell receptor beta chains drawn from one sample of a study of T cells in Graves' hyperthyroidism and ophthalmopathy. TCRdb itself ran the multiplex PCR reads through MiXCR, one entry per CDR3 protein. The table records over 150,000 distinct CDR3 sequences, approximately 16% of them present only once. Sample: blood. The receptors were sampled from a woman aged 45 to 65 with Graves' hyperthyroidism. Both conserved end residues are trimmed from each CDR3. The order of the fields is D gene, V gene, CDR3 protein. A D gene is named only where the DNA matches it firmly.

d_gene: -; v_gene: TRBV12-5; CDR3aa: ASGPLGQPNQPQH
d_gene: TRBD2; v_gene: TRBV11-3; CDR3aa: ASSLALAGDTYEQY
d_gene: TRBD2; v_gene: TRBV11-3; CDR3aa: ASSLGLAVHGGEQY
d_gene: -; v_gene: TRBV6-2/TRBV6-3; CDR3aa: ASSYSRTARAYNEQF
d_gene: TRBD1; v_gene: TRBV5-6; CDR3aa: ASSYDRVEAF
d_gene: TRBD1; v_gene: TRBV11-2; CDR3aa: ASSSDRDRASYEQY
d_gene: -; v_gene: TRBV12-3/TRBV12-4; CDR3aa: ASKPGGGSEQF
d_gene: TRBD1; v_gene: TRBV5-1; CDR3aa: ASSLDGTGTEKLF
d_gene: -; v_gene: TRBV9; CDR3aa: ASSGLLGVGEQY
d_gene: TRBD1; v_gene: TRBV6-1; CDR3aa: ASRPTDRTNYGYT
d_gene: -; v_gene: TRBV7-9; CDR3aa: ASSREGRTEAF
d_gene: TRBD1; v_gene: TRBV15; CDR3aa: ATSRAQGGGGNTIY
d_gene: TRBD1; v_gene: TRBV3-1; CDR3aa: ASSPPGQGSEQY
d_gene: TRBD2; v_gene: TRBV13; CDR3aa: ASSLQRAGGLYTQY
d_gene: TRBD2; v_gene: TRBV12-3/TRBV12-4; CDR3aa: ASSDTLAGGSNEQF
d_gene: TRBD1; v_gene: TRBV5-1; CDR3aa: ASSARTGIFDEQY
d_gene: -; v_gene: TRBV3-1; CDR3aa: ASSPNGGEPQH
d_gene: -; v_gene: TRBV10-3; CDR3aa: AISDMGPNTGELF